The 18 T cell receptor beta chains in this list originate from one sample, sequenced in a study of identical twins. A single record per CDR3 protein comes from TCRdb applying MiXCR to the 5' RACE reads. The sample contains about 430,000 distinct CDR3 sequences, about 18% of which appear only once. Sequencing was done on a sample of naive T cells sorted from blood. Source of these receptors: a man in his forties or fifties in good health.

CDR3 DNA sequence: TGCGCCAGCAGCCAAGATACGCAGACCCTTGCGTTGAATTCACCCCTCCACTTT. This translates into CASSQDTQTLALNSPLHF. V and J are TRBV4-1 and TRBJ1-6; D not resolved. Trimming pared 0 bases from V and 7 bases from J, leaving 19 bases between. Looked up from germline, CDR1 is MGHRA and CDR2 is YSYEKL. The CDR3 runs to 18 residues.

This chain connects TRBV6-2 or TRBV6-3 to TRBJ2-1; 8 positions match TRBD2. Germline CDR1 is MNHEY and CDR2 is SVGEGT. Trimming at V came to 0 bases and at J to 10 bases, leaving 5 bases not matched to a gene. CDR3 length equals 14 residues. The CDR3 DNA follows: TGTGCCAGCAGTTACTCAGGACTAGCTGGCGAGCAGTTCTTC. Translating it yields CASSYSGLAGEQFF.

J is TRBJ1-5 and V is TRBV2, with D tentatively TRBD1 (6 bases). Deletions cut 4 bases from V and 1 base from J, with 11 bases between. Germline CDR1 and CDR2: SNHLY and FYNNEI. This CDR3 is built from 15 residues. CDR3 in DNA: TGTGCCAGCAGTGTCTCAGGGGTCAGCAATCAGCCCCAGCATTTT. This sequence encodes CASSVSGVSNQPQHF.

This clonotype was counted at least ten times. The genes are TRBV6-2 or TRBV6-3 and TRBJ2-7; D not resolved. The CDR3 totals 11 residues. Trimming removed 5 bases from V and 12 bases from J, with 14 bases in between. Germline V lookup: CDR1 MNHEY, CDR2 SVGEGT. The CDR3 nucleotides read TGTGCCAGCAGTGAGAATCGAGGATCGTACTTC. This gives the protein CASSENRGSYF.

This clonotype was detected only once. The chain links TRBV19 to TRBJ1-2; D may be TRBD1 (6 bases). This CDR3 has 14 amino acids. Germline V gene sequence: CDR1 LNHDA, CDR2 SQIVND (reference sequence). The V and J ends lost 5 bases and 4 bases respectively, with 14 bases between them. CDR3 in DNA: TGTGCCAGTAGTCCCAGACCACAGGGCTATGGCTACACCTTC. Protein sequence: CASSPRPQGYGYTF.

V is TRBV18 and J is TRBJ2-5; no reliable D call. Between the trimmed V and J ends, which lost 1 base and 2 bases, there was a span of 14 bases. The CDR3 extends over 16 amino acids. Germline V gene lookup returns CDR1 KGHSH and CDR2 LQKENI. The CDR3 spells CASSPRTSARQETQYF. The CDR3 DNA reads TGTGCCAGCTCACCACGGACCTCGGCTAGACAAGAGACCCAGTACTTC.

The V gene is TRBV18, the J gene TRBJ2-1; no clear D gene. This CDR3 comprises 13 residues. Germline CDR1 KGHSH, CDR2 LQKENI. Deletions cut 3 bases from V and 8 bases from J, with 11 bases between. Here the CDR3 reads CASSPIRFDEQFF. In nucleotides, the CDR3 is TGTGCCAGCTCACCGATCAGGTTCGATGAGCAGTTCTTC.

CDR3 in amino acids: CASSLARTKETQYF. The CDR3 nucleotides read TGTGCCAGCAGCTTAGCCCGGACTAAAGAGACCCAGTACTTC. The V and J genes are TRBV7-2 and TRBJ2-5; D might be TRBD2 (6 bases). Looked up from germline, CDR1 is SGHTA and CDR2 is FQGNSA. The CDR3 loop spans 14 amino acids. Trimming shortened V by 0 bases and J by 3 bases, and 8 bases separated the two germline ends.

This clonotype was observed a few times. This chain links TRBV12-3 or TRBV12-4 with TRBJ1-1; 9 bases are a match to TRBD1. This CDR3 comprises 16 residues. The V gene end was trimmed by 3 bases and the J gene end by 1 base; junction bases not matched to a gene: 6. The CDR3 is CASSFTQGQGNTEAFF. The CDR3 DNA is TGTGCCAGCAGTTTCACCCAGGGACAGGGGAACACTGAAGCTTTCTTT.

This chain joins TRBV20-1 and TRBJ2-7, with D possibly TRBD2 on 6 matching bases. Looked up from germline, CDR1 is DFQATT and CDR2 is SNEGSKA (reference sequence). The CDR3 has 14 residues. The V and J ends lost 3 bases and 6 bases respectively, with 18 bases between them. CDR3 nucleotide sequence: TGCAGTGCTAGGAGGCTAGCGAGTGGGGGCGAGCAGTACTTC. Its protein product is CSARRLASGGEQYF.

This clonotype showed up just a few times. V gene TRBV5-1 combines with J gene TRBJ2-7; the D call may be TRBD1 or TRBD2 (7 bases each). CDR3 length equals 15 residues. Germline V gene data show CDR1 as SGHRS and CDR2 as YFSETQ. V was clipped by 4 bases and J by 2 bases, with 16 bases between them. The CDR3 nucleotides are TGCGCCAGCAGCACGAACAGGGGAGGGACCTACGAGCAGTACTTC. This codes for CASSTNRGGTYEQYF.

This clonotype was recorded at least ten times. The J gene is TRBJ2-7, the V gene TRBV5-1; possible D gene TRBD1, 5 bases. The CDR3 consists of 13 residues. Trimming stripped 1 base from V and 5 bases from J, with 10 bases between. Germline values: CDR1 SGHRS, CDR2 YFSETQ. CDR3 DNA: TGCGCCAGCAGCTTGTGGTCAGGGAACGAGCAGTACTTC. Translation gives CASSLWSGNEQYF.

This clonotype has more than one count but fewer than ten. The chain has TRBV7-9 and TRBJ2-5, with 10 bases that match TRBD1. V was pared by 5 bases and J by 5 bases, with 8 bases of the junction left unmatched. Germline CDR1 reads SEHNR; CDR2 reads FQNEAQ (reference sequence). The length of the CDR3 is 15 residues. The CDR3 protein is CASSTDRGSLETQYF. The DNA of the CDR3 is TGTGCCAGCAGCACGGACAGGGGGAGTTTGGAGACCCAGTACTTC.

This clonotype was picked up a small number of times. V gene TRBV4-2 combines with J gene TRBJ2-2; unclear D gene. Trimming left V 3 bases short and J 8 bases short, with 10 bases between. CDR1 and CDR2 from the germline V gene are LGHNA and YNFKEQ. CDR3 length equals 13 residues. CDR3: CASSQGRVGELFF. CDR3 nucleotide sequence: TGTGCCAGCAGCCAGGGCCGGGTTGGGGAGCTGTTTTTT.

The chain couples TRBV4-3 to TRBJ2-2, with 7 bases lining up with TRBD2. This CDR3 comprises 16 residues. V shed 3 bases and J 1 base; nucleotides not matched to a gene: 5. Germline V gives CDR1 LGHNA, CDR2 YSLEER. CDR3 sequence (DNA): TGCGCCAGCAGCCAGGGGGGGGTTCGGAACACCGGGGAGCTGTTTTTT. This codes for CASSQGGVRNTGELFF.

This clonotype was detected ten times or more. This rearrangement joins TRBV12-3 or TRBV12-4 to TRBJ2-7; 7 bases line up with TRBD1. The CDR3 extends over 13 amino acids. J was trimmed by 5 bases and V by 6 bases; bases with no gene match: 7. The CDR3 sequence is CASSHRGSDEQYF. CDR3 in DNA: TGTGCCAGCAGCCACAGGGGTTCGGACGAGCAGTACTTC.

This clonotype was observed at least ten times. The chain couples TRBV12-3 or TRBV12-4 to TRBJ2-1; TRBD2 matches 9 bases. Unmatched junction bases numbered 13, after V lost 7 bases and J lost 9 bases. The CDR3 is made up of 15 amino acids. CDR3: CASTHWASGMVEQFF. Here the CDR3 DNA reads TGTGCCAGCACCCATTGGGCTAGCGGGATGGTTGAGCAGTTCTTC.

This sequence joins TRBV12-3 or TRBV12-4 and TRBJ2-1; 7 bases are shared with TRBD1. J was trimmed by 12 bases and V by 6 bases; bases with no gene match: 8. CDR3 length equals 12 residues. The CDR3 loop is CASSRQGVGQFF. CDR3 DNA sequence: TGTGCCAGCAGCAGACAGGGCGTAGGGCAGTTCTTC.